These T cell receptor beta chains were read from a single sample in a study of CD8 T cells in Susac syndrome. TCRdb analysed the immunoSEQ multiplex PCR reads with MiXCR anew, one entry per CDR3 protein. The table includes some 300,000 distinct CDR3 sequences, 70% to 90% detected once. The sequencing input was CD8+ T cells from PBMCs. The receptors were sampled from a human donor with multiple sclerosis. The CDR3 runs from the conserved cysteine through the conserved F or W. A D gene is named only where the DNA matches it firmly. Clone size is stated in some rows and not others, as once, few, many or a class when expanded.

v_call	d_call	clone_size	cdr3_length	j_call	cdr3_nt	cdr3_aa
TRBV18	TRBD1	few	16	TRBJ2-7	TGTGCCAGCTCACCGCGAACGGAAGGGACAGGATACGAGCAGTACTTC	CASSPRTEGTGYEQYF
TRBV27	NA	few	14	TRBJ2-7	TGTGCCAGCAGCCAGGGACTCGCTGCCTACGAGCAGTACTTC	CASSQGLAAYEQYF
TRBV2	TRBD2	NA	18	TRBJ2-3	TGTGCCAGCTGCCAGTCCGGGACTAGCGGGGATCTTCCAGATACGCAGTATTTT	CASCQSGTSGDLPDTQYF
TRBV6-1	NA	NA	13	TRBJ1-3	TGTGCCAGCACGAAAGTCTTTGGAAACACCATATATTTT	CASTKVFGNTIYF
TRBV5-1	TRBD2	NA	15	TRBJ2-1	TGCGCCAGCAACGGCCCGGGAGGCCTTTACAATGAGCAGTTCTTC	CASNGPGGLYNEQFF
TRBV10-3	TRBD2	once	15	TRBJ2-1	TGTGCCATCAGTGAAGCGGGAGGCGGTTACAATGAGCAGTTCTTC	CAISEAGGGYNEQFF
TRBV7-9	TRBD2	NA	16	TRBJ2-3	TGTGCCAGCAGCCGGCCTACTAGCGGGTACGAGGATACGCAGTATTTT	CASSRPTSGYEDTQYF
TRBV27	TRBD1	few	15	TRBJ1-5	TGTGCCAGCAGTTCAACGGGACAGGACAATCAGCCCCAGCATTTT	CASSSTGQDNQPQHF
TRBV20-1	NA	NA	14	TRBJ1-5	TGCAGTGCCCCTCATAGGGGATTCCATCAGCCCCAGCATTTT	CSAPHRGFHQPQHF
TRBV4-2	TRBD2	few	17	TRBJ2-7	TGTGCCAGCAGCCCCAGCTATGGAGGCGGGGGATCGTACGAGCAGTACTTC	CASSPSYGGGGSYEQYF
TRBV15	TRBD2	NA	15	TRBJ2-5	TGTGCCACCAGCAACCTAGCGGGATGGTTGGAGACCCAGTACTTC	CATSNLAGWLETQYF
TRBV27	NA	NA	15	TRBJ2-5	TGTGCCAGCAGTGGCCCCGGACAGAACCAAGAGACCCAGTACTTC	CASSGPGQNQETQYF
TRBV19	NA	NA	14	TRBJ2-7	TGTGCCAGTGCCGGTATCGGGGCCGGCTACGAGCAGTACTTC	CASAGIGAGYEQYF
TRBV2	TRBD1	few	12	TRBJ2-3	TGTGCCAGCCGAGGGGGCCCAGATACGCAGTATTTT	CASRGGPDTQYF
TRBV30	NA	NA	14	TRBJ1-2	TGTGCCTGGAGTCAAGAGACTGCATTCTATGGCTACACCTTC	CAWSQETAFYGYTF
TRBV29-1	NA	NA	12	TRBJ2-3	TGCAGCGTTCGGATACAGACAGATACGCAGTATTTT	CSVRIQTDTQYF
TRBV6-1	TRBD2	NA	16	TRBJ2-1	TGTGCCAGCACCACGATAGCGGGGGGGGAATTCGATGAGCAGTTCTTC	CASTTIAGGEFDEQFF
TRBV12-5	NA	NA	18	TRBJ2-4	TGTGCTAGTGGTTTTAAGGCCGGTCCCCGGGGGGCGGAAAACATTCAGTACTTC	CASGFKAGPRGAENIQYF